This entry is about one T cell receptor (beta chain). The source of the sample is a study of blood T cell repertoires in COVID-19. As for the study in general: Both acute and convalescent COVID-19 samples were obtained from the United States, Italy and Spain. In each case, the material was cDNA or gDNA derived from T cells, B-cell-depleted T cells, or PBMCs.

CDR3 length: 15 amino acids. Per germline, CDR1 KGHSH and CDR2 LQKENI. With 2 bases clipped from V and 1 base from J, the junction kept 0 bases outside the gene matches. Authors' data handling: Estimation of nucleated cell counts relied on the amplification of reference gene primers. Assay used: immunoSEQ multiplex PCR; TCRdb lists only in-frame clones, some missing. The V and J calls and clone size were taken over from that table, and D and trimming were inferred from the DNA. Seen here are about 100,000 clones, about 85% observed once, and the top ten hold around 2%. The sequence derives from a man aged 50 to 59 with active COVID-19. The chain combines TRBV18 with TRBJ2-2, with 8 nucleotides matching TRBD1. The sequencing input was peripheral blood. CDR3 nucleotide sequence: TGTGCCAGCTCACCAGGGACAGGGAACACCGGGGAGCTGTTTTTT. Its protein product is CASSPGTGNTGELFF.